The present TCR beta chain was sequenced within a study of blood T cell repertoires in COVID-19 (TCRdb year 2020). A note on the overall study: Samples from collaborators originated in the United States, Italy and Spain and spanned both the acute and convalescent phases of COVID-19. The prospective study material was composed of cDNA or gDNA derived from T cells, B-cell-depleted T cells, or PBMCs. Deeply sampled blood TCRbeta repertoires from subjects exposed to, actively infected with, or recovered from COVID-19 were included in the dataset. The repertoires were released in a freely available public database meant as a resource for research on the immune response to SARS-CoV-2. Samples came from the ongoing ImmuneRACE study (first 160 participants) plus 1,254 subjects from 6 global collaborators. A de-identified subject ID, COVID-19 status, age in years and sex were almost always included in the sample metadata. Where HLA class I and class II types were available, the types were taken from metadata supplied by the sample provider, not from assay-based typing. Findings and caveats that apply to the study as a whole: The quantity of clinical and demographic metadata differed by source and by participant and was supplied without curation.

The collaborating institutions used their own protocols to collect whole blood in K2EDTA tubes. For TCRbeta analysis, collaborators shipped samples as frozen whole blood, isolated PBMCs, or DNA extracted from either of those sample types. The immunoSEQ Assay, a bias-controlled multiplex PCR, was used to amplify TCRbeta CDR3 regions from genomic DNA. Regarding the original processing steps: Within the assay, amplification of reference gene primers was used to estimate how many nucleated cells each sample contained. To quantify the absolute abundance of each unique TCRbeta CDR3 rearrangement, sequence reads were collapsed and filtered. For each sample, productive Simpson clonality was calculated as the square root of Simpson's diversity index across productive rearrangements. TCRdb stores this immuneACCESS table with in-frame sequences only. Part of the clones is absent; in the studies checked, under half of the shortfall reflects unresolved V genes, and no reason is known for the rest. The V and J calls and clone size are taken from that table; D and trimming were inferred from the DNA. The table for this sample lists about 280,000 clones; roughly 87% of them were counted only once. Over 8% of the sample is held by the ten biggest clonotypes.

To note about this clone: Its antigen is unknown. Qualities for individual bases were not recorded, and no much larger clone is one base off.

Here V drops 3 bases and J drops 6 bases, and the junction holds 12 bases not matched to any gene. Per the germline V gene (reference sequence), MNHEY is the CDR1 and SMNVEV is the CDR2. Inclusive of the bounding cysteine and phenylalanine, the CDR3 is 16 residues long. Only the CDR3 part of the read is kept: 48 bases, read in frame from the first base. The sequence links TRBV27 to TRBJ1-2; 8 middle bases align to TRBD1. The sequence came from a young man with active or convalescent COVID-19. Sequenced sample: peripheral blood. The CDR3 in this case is CASSLNPGQGPHGYTF. The bases are TGTGCCAGCAGTTTGAACCCTGGACAGGGCCCGCATGGCTACACCTTC.